This T cell receptor beta chain was captured by sequencing in a study of a mutant IDH1 vaccine in newly diagnosed glioma. Background on the study: Patients were pretreated with radiotherapy, temozolomide, or both, mostly both. Study-level results: Of the patients, less than 95% had vaccine-induced immune responses.

The method was immunoSEQ multiplex PCR; TCRdb's version includes in-frame clones alone and lacks a portion of them. The sample lists about 100,000 clones, roughly 77% seen once, with around 7.5% in the top ten. With 4 bases clipped from V and 2 bases from J, the junction kept 9 bases outside the gene matches. The germline V gene encodes CDR1 MNHNS and CDR2 SASEGT. The CDR3 has 16 residues. The time point was: baseline, week 1 (first vaccination visit). Treatment specified: pre-vaccination baseline after standard-of-care therapy. New WHO grade 3 or 4 IDH1-mutant, ATRX-lost astrocytomas were present in all donors. Of note for this clone: Its antigen remains unidentified.

The receptor was isolated from a middle-aged man with glioma. The sequencing here drew on PBMCs, taken from a glioma patient treated with radiotherapy, temozolomide or both. The genes are TRBV6-1 and TRBJ1-2, with 8 nucleotides matching TRBD1. This CDR3 reads CASSGFTRTGNYGYTF. The CDR3 DNA reads as TGTGCCAGCAGTGGGTTCACCCGGACAGGGAACTATGGCTACACCTTC.